This note documents a single TCR beta chain sequence. The data originate from a study of shared clonotypes between healthy human individuals. The trim removed 0 bases at V and 12 bases at J, leaving 7 bases unmatched. Per germline, CDR1 MGHRA and CDR2 YSYEKL. The CDR3 is 14 amino acids. TCRdb's table, derived via immunoSEQ multiplex PCR, lists solely in-frame clones and lacks some. The sample has around 990,000 clones, 77% seen once. Subsets obtained from CD4+ cells comprised CD45RA+ naive and CD45RA-negative memory cells. V usage is TRBV4-1 and J usage is TRBJ1-2; 10 bases match TRBD1. This receptor was taken from a young man in good health. Some clones in this sample may be carry-over from other donors' samples. Sample: memory CD4+ T cells from PBMCs. The subset is: CD45RA-negative fraction. DNA of the CDR3: TGCGCCAGCAGCCAAGATCCCGGGACAGGGGCTAACACCTTC. Protein product: CASSQDPGTGANTF.